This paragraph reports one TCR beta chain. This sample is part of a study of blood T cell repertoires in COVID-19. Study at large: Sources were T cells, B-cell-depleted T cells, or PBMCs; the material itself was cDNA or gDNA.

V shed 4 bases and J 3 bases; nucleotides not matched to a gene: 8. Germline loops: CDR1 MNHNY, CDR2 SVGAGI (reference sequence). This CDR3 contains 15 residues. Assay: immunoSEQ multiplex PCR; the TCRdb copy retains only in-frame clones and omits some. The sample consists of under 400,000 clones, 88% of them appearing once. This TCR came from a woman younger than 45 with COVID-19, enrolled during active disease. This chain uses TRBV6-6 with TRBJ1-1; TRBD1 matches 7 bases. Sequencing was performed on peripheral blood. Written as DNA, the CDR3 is TGTGCCAGCAGTTCTCCCCAAACAGGGGACACTGAAGCTTTCTTT. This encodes CASSSPQTGDTEAFF.